These T cell receptor beta chains were read from a single sample in a study of shared clonotypes between healthy human individuals. Profiled with immunoSEQ multiplex PCR; TCRdb holds only in-frame clones, not every one. The sample carries hundreds of thousands of clones, approximately 96% recorded once. Sequencing used naive CD8+ T cells sorted from blood. These receptors were obtained from a woman between 25 and 40 years old in good health. Both conserved end residues are part of each CDR3. A D gene is named only where the DNA matches it firmly. The listing skips clone size in some rows; elsewhere it reads once, few, many or a size class.

D gene,J gene,clone size,V gene,CDR3 DNA,CDR3 protein
-,TRBJ2-1,-,TRBV29-1,TGCAGCGTTGAGGGTTATTTCGGAGTCCGCTCCTACAATGAGCAGTTCTTC,CSVEGYFGVRSYNEQFF
-,TRBJ1-1,-,TRBV28,TGTGCCAGCAGAGAGATGAACACTGAAGCTTTCTTT,CASREMNTEAFF
TRBD2,TRBJ2-1,-,TRBV28,TGTGCCAGCACCATAGCGGGAGTTTACAATGAGCAGTTCTTC,CASTIAGVYNEQFF
-,TRBJ1-5,-,TRBV5-8,TGTGCCAGCAGCTTGGGATTTTCAGGGCAGCCCCAGCATTTT,CASSLGFSGQPQHF
TRBD2,TRBJ2-3,-,TRBV11-3,TGTGCCAGCAGCGGGCCCCGGCGGGAGGCGGTTGCAGATACGCAGTATTTT,CASSGPRREAVADTQYF
-,TRBJ2-1,once,TRBV7-8,TGTGCCAGCAGCTTCCCCGGACAAGACAATGAGCAGTTCTTC,CASSFPGQDNEQFF
TRBD1,TRBJ2-1,-,TRBV11-2,TGTGCCAGCAGCTTAGTTGCGGTGGGGACAGGGTCCTACAATGAGCAGTTCTTC,CASSLVAVGTGSYNEQFF
TRBD2,TRBJ2-3,-,TRBV7-8,TGTGCCATCCAAATGCCGGGACTAGCGAGCACAGATACGCAGTATTTT,CAIQMPGLASTDTQYF
TRBD2,TRBJ2-1,-,TRBV28,TGTGCCAGCCAATACACCCTAGGGACTAGCGACGGGAATGAGCAGTTCTTC,CASQYTLGTSDGNEQFF
-,TRBJ2-1,-,TRBV10-2,TGCGCCAGCAGTGAGTCATCAGCCCCGGGTTACAATGAGCAGTTCTTC,CASSESSAPGYNEQFF
-,TRBJ1-1,-,TRBV6-1,TGTGCCAGCAGTGAATTGAAGGGGCCTGATGAAGCTTTCTTT,CASSELKGPDEAFF
-,TRBJ2-1,-,TRBV27,TGTGCCAGCAGTCCAAGGGGGGGAGAGAGCTCCTACAATGAGCAGTTCTTC,CASSPRGGESSYNEQFF
-,TRBJ2-1,once,TRBV5-1,TGCGCCAGCAGCTTGGATGGAGCGGGTTCCTACAATGAGCAGTTCTTC,CASSLDGAGSYNEQFF
TRBD2,TRBJ2-1,-,TRBV4-1,TGCGCCAGCAGCCAAGGGACTAGCGGGAGCAGGGATGAGCAGTTCTTC,CASSQGTSGSRDEQFF
-,TRBJ1-1,-,TRBV5-1,TGCGCCAGCAGCTTGGATGGCAGCCAGAACACTGAAGCTTTCTTT,CASSLDGSQNTEAFF
-,TRBJ2-1,-,TRBV13,TGTGCCAGCAGCTTTCGTAAGGGAGGCTCCTACAATGAGCAGTTCTTC,CASSFRKGGSYNEQFF
TRBD2,TRBJ2-7,-,TRBV28,TGTGCCAGCAGTTTTACTGTAGGGCGGGAGTTCTACGAGCAGTACTTC,CASSFTVGREFYEQYF
-,TRBJ2-2,-,TRBV19,TGTGCCAGTAGTTCGGGACCCCCGGCCGGGGAGCTGTTTTTT,CASSSGPPAGELFF
-,TRBJ1-3,-,TRBV27,TGTGCCAGCAGACCACAGGGTTCGGGAAACACCATATATTTT,CASRPQGSGNTIYF
TRBD1,TRBJ1-4,-,TRBV28,TGTGCCAGCAGTTTGAACATTGAGGCGGGGGGACAGGATAATGAAAAACTGTTTTTT,CASSLNIEAGGQDNEKLFF
-,TRBJ2-1,-,TRBV5-5,TGTGCCAGCAGCCAGAGGGAGAAACAGTTCTTC,CASSQREKQFF
-,TRBJ1-2,-,TRBV23-1,TGCGCCAGCACTCGGCCACAGGGCTGGAATGGCTACACCTTC,CASTRPQGWNGYTF
-,TRBJ1-3,-,TRBV9,TGTGCCAGCAGCCATACAGGAGATGGAAACACCATATATTTT,CASSHTGDGNTIYF
-,TRBJ2-7,-,TRBV7-6,TGTGCCAGCAGCGTTAGTGGGGGAATAGTATCCTACGAGCAGTACTTC,CASSVSGGIVSYEQYF
TRBD2,TRBJ2-7,few,TRBV13,TGTGCCAGCAGCAGGCACCAGCGGGAGGGTTACTACGAGCAGTACTTC,CASSRHQREGYYEQYF
-,TRBJ2-3,-,TRBV28,TGTGCCAGCAGCTTTAGCACAGATACGCAGTATTTT,CASSFSTDTQYF
TRBD2,TRBJ2-7,-,TRBV13,TGTGCCAGCGGAACGGGACTAGTAAACGAGCAGTACTTC,CASGTGLVNEQYF
TRBD2,TRBJ2-5,-,TRBV28,TGTGCCAGCAGTTTGTCCCATAGCGGGATTGGTGAGACCCAGTACTTC,CASSLSHSGIGETQYF
-,TRBJ2-7,-,TRBV19,TGTGCCAGCAGACAGGCGTACGAGCAGTACTTC,CASRQAYEQYF
-,TRBJ2-1,-,TRBV27,TGTGCCAGCAGTTTAAGGGACCTTGGCCCCTACAATGAGCAGTTCTTC,CASSLRDLGPYNEQFF
-,TRBJ2-7,-,TRBV7-6,TGTGCCAGCTACGAGCAGTACTTC,CASYEQYF
TRBD2,TRBJ2-1,-,TRBV14,TGTGCCAGCAGCCAAGTGACTAGCGGAGACTACAATGAGCAGTTCTTC,CASSQVTSGDYNEQFF
TRBD1,TRBJ2-7,-,TRBV7-2,TGTGCCAGCAGCTTAGTAGGGGGACAGGGGGCCTACGAGCAGTACTTC,CASSLVGGQGAYEQYF
-,TRBJ2-4,few,TRBV28,TGTGCCAGCAGTTTAGGGGGTGACATTCAGTACTTC,CASSLGGDIQYF
-,TRBJ2-1,-,TRBV5-1,TGCGCCAGCAGCCTAAGGACTGATTACAATGAGCAGTTCTTC,CASSLRTDYNEQFF
TRBD1,TRBJ2-7,-,TRBV27,TGTGCCAGCAGTTTATCCCCCGGGACAGGGATCCACGAGCAGTGCTTC,CASSLSPGTGIHEQCF
-,TRBJ2-7,-,TRBV27,TGTGCCAGCTGGGGGCCGTCACTCCCCTACGAGCAGTACTTC,CASWGPSLPYEQYF
TRBD1,TRBJ1-1,-,TRBV6-5,TGTGCCAGCAGACTAACAGGGGGCACTGAAGCTTTCTTT,CASRLTGGTEAFF
-,TRBJ2-2,once,TRBV27,TGTGCCAGCACCAGCGCGAACACCGGGGAGCTGTTTTTT,CASTSANTGELFF
TRBD2,TRBJ2-2,-,TRBV10-3,TGTGCCATCAGTGAGTCAGGTAGCGGGAGAGCCGGGGAGCTGTTTTTT,CAISESGSGRAGELFF
-,TRBJ2-3,once,TRBV19,TGTGCCAGTAGTATAGATCCCACTCCTTACACAGATACGCAGTATTTT,CASSIDPTPYTDTQYF
-,TRBJ2-5,-,TRBV4-1,TGCGCCAGCAGCCAGGAAGCTGGCGGAAACTCTAGGGAGACCCAGTACTTC,CASSQEAGGNSRETQYF
-,TRBJ2-7,once,TRBV27,TGTGCCAGCAGACAGGGCCCCCCCCACGAGCAGTACTTC,CASRQGPPHEQYF
TRBD1,TRBJ1-1,-,TRBV30,TGTGCCTGGATTAGACAGGGCTTCGGAGCTTTCTTT,CAWIRQGFGAFF
TRBD1,TRBJ2-7,-,TRBV27,TGTGCCAGCAGTTTATCGAGCCCCGGGACAGGGGGAGGCGAGCAGTACTTC,CASSLSSPGTGGGEQYF
-,TRBJ2-1,-,TRBV19,TGTGCCAGTAGTCCGATAGTAGGAGCGGAGCAGTTCTTC,CASSPIVGAEQFF
TRBD2,TRBJ2-1,once,TRBV19,TGTGCCAGTAGTATAGATCCTGGTGGGGGGGAGTTGGGACATGAGCAGTTCTTC,CASSIDPGGGELGHEQFF
TRBD2,TRBJ2-7,once,TRBV9,TGTGCCAGCAGCGCTGGGGGGACTAGCGGAACCTACGAGCAGTACTTC,CASSAGGTSGTYEQYF
-,TRBJ2-3,once,TRBV2,TGTGCCAGCGACGACCTAACCGGGACATTAGATACGCAGTATTTT,CASDDLTGTLDTQYF
-,TRBJ2-2,-,TRBV15,TGTGCCACCAGCAGTGCCTCAACAATAGGCCAGAACACCGGGGAGCTGTTTTTT,CATSSASTIGQNTGELFF
TRBD2,TRBJ2-7,-,TRBV9,TGTGCCAGCGGGGGACTAGCGGGAGGTATCTACGAGCAGTACTTC,CASGGLAGGIYEQYF
-,TRBJ2-3,-,TRBV27,TGTGCCAGCAGTACCGGGGTTTTGGATACGCAGTATTTT,CASSTGVLDTQYF
-,TRBJ2-7,-,TRBV6-1,TGTGCCAGCAGGAACCAGGGGGGTACGAACGAGCAGTACTTC,CASRNQGGTNEQYF
-,TRBJ2-2,-,TRBV28,TGTGCCAGCGGAGGGGTCGGCGGGGAGCTGTTTTTT,CASGGVGGELFF
-,TRBJ2-7,once,TRBV28,TGTGCCAGCAGTTTGCGCGCGGGGATATCCTACGAGCAGTACTTC,CASSLRAGISYEQYF